The present T cell receptor beta chain was sequenced within a study of human T cells and chemical hapten exposure. Individual cDNA molecules (in the library) carried attached unique molecular identifiers. TCRdb called the RACE reads again in MiXCR, with one record for every CDR3 protein. The sample has fewer than 400,000 distinct CDR3 sequences; around 6.9% are singletons. Time point described: patch test 1, 2 weeks after DPC sensitization. Treatment noted: therapeutic diphenylcyclopropenone sensitization with weekly scalp DPC. V shed 2 bases and J shed 8 bases, with 4 bases lying between them. Per the germline V gene, CDR1 is MNHEY and CDR2 is SVGEGT. This CDR3 region has 11 residues.

This TCR was recovered from a woman aged 18-29 years with alopecia areata. Some clones in this sample may be carry-over from other donors' samples. Here the sequenced sample was whole blood, taken in connection with sensitization to the hapten diphenylcyclopropenone (DPC). The chain joins TRBV6-2 or TRBV6-3 to TRBJ1-3; D unresolved. In nucleotides, the CDR3 is TGTGCCAGCAGTTACCCGCACACCATATATTTT. It encodes CASSYPHTIYF.